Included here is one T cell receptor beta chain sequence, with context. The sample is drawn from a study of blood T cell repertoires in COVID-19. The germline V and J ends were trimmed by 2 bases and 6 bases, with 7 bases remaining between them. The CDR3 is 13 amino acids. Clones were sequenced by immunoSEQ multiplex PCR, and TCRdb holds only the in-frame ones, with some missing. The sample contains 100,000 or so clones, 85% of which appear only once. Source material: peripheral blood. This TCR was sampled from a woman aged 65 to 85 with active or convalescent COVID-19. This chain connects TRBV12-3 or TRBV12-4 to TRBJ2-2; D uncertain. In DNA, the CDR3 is TGTGCCAGCAGTTTACGGCTAGCCGGGGAGCTGTTTTTT. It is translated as CASSLRLAGELFF.